The T cell receptor beta chain under discussion was sequenced for a study of beta chain features in type 1 diabetes. Per the germline V gene, CDR1 is SGHAT and CDR2 is FQDESV (reference sequence). The CDR3 is 15 amino acids. V was clipped by 5 bases and J by 2 bases; unmatched bases: 6. Of the isolated RNA, all was reverse transcribed, and so the sequenced material was expressed TCRB transcripts. Assay: immunoSEQ multiplex PCR; the TCRdb copy retains only in-frame clones and omits some. Among around 500,000 clones listed, approximately 28% were seen once. The sequence was obtained from a man younger than 35 in good health. The V call is TRBV11-1, the J call TRBJ2-3, with TRBD1 matching over 8 bases. What was sequenced was naive CD4+ T cells from blood. CDR3 sequence: CASSLGQGVTDTQYF. In nucleotides, the CDR3 is TGTGCCAGCAGCCTCGGACAGGGCGTCACAGATACGCAGTATTTT.